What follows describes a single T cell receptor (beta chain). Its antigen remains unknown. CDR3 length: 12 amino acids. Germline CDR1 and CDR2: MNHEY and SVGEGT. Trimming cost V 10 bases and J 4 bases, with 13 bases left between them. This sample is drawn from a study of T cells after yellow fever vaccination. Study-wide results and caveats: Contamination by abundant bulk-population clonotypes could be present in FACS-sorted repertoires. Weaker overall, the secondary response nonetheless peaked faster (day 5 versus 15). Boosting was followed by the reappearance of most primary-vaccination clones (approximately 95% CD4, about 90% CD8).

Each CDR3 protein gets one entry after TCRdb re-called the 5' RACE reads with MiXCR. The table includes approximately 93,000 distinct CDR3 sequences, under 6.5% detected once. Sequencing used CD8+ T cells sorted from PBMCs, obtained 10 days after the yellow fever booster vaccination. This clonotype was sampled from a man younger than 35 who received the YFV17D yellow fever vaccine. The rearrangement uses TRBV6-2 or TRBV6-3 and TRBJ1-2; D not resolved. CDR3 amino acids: CAIRARAYGYTF. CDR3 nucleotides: TGTGCCATCCGTGCAAGGGCCTATGGCTACACCTTC.